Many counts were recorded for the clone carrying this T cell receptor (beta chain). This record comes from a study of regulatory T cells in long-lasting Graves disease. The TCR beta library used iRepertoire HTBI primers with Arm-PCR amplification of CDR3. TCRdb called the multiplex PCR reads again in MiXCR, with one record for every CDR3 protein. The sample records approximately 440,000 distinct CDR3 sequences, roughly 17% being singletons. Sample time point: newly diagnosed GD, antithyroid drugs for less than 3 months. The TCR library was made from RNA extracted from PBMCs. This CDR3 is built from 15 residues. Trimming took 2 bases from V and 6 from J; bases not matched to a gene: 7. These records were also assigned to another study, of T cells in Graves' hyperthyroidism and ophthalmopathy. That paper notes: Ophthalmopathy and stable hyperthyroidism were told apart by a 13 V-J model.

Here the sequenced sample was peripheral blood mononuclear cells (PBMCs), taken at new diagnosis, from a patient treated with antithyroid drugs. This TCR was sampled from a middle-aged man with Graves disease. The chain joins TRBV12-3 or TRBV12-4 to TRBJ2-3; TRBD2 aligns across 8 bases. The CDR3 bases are TGTGCCAGCAGTTTATACAGCGGGAGCGTGGATACGCAGTATTTT. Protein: CASSLYSGSVDTQYF.